This TCR beta chain was found in a study of response to subunit inactivated influenza vaccine. Whole-study results and caveats: The authors suggested that few new T cells are recruited per seasonal influenza vaccination.

This clonotype was seen a handful of times. Its antigen is not known. TCRdb itself ran the RT-PCR reads through MiXCR, one entry per CDR3 protein. This sample carries about 700,000 distinct CDR3 sequences, about 15% of them seen once, and the ten largest clones take less than 9%. The CDR3 runs 13 residues. The germline gives CDR1 SQVTM, CDR2 ANQGSEA. Trimming took 5 bases from V and 10 from J, leaving 18 bases between them. The gene calls are TRBV29-1 and TRBJ2-1; D tentatively reads TRBD1 or TRBD2 (5 bases each). The source is a man aged 45-65 years who received an inactivated influenza vaccine. Sequences were derived from PBMCs from blood, sampled less than 15 days before vaccination. CDR3 in amino acids: CSVRRGGPREQFF. The CDR3 DNA reads TGCAGCGTTCGACGGGGCGGTCCTCGAGAGCAGTTCTTC.